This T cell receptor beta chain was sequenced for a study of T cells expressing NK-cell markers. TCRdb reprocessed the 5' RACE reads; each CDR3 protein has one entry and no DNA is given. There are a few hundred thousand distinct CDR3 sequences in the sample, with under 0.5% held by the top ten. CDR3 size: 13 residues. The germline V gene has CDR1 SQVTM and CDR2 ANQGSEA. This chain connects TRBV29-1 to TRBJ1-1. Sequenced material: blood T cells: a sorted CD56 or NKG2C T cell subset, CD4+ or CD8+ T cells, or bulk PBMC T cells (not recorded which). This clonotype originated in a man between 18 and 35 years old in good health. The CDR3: CSVGDNGGLGAFF.